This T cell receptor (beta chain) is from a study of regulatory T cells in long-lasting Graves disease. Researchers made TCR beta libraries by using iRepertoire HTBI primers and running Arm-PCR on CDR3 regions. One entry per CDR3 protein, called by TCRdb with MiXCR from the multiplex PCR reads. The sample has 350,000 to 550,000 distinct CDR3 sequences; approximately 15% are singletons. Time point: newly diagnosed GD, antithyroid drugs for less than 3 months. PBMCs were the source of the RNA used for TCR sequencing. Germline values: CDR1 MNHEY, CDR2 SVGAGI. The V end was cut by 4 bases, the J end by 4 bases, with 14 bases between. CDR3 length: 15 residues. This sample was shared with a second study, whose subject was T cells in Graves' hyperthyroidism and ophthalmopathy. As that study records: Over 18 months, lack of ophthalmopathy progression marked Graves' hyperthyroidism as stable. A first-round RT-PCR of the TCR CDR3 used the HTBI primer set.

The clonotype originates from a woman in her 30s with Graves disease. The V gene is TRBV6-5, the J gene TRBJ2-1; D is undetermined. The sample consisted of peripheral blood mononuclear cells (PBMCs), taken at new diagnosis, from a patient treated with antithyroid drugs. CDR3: CASSSTPIGYNEQFF. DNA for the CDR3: TGTGCCAGCAGTTCGACTCCCATAGGGTACAATGAGCAGTTCTTC.